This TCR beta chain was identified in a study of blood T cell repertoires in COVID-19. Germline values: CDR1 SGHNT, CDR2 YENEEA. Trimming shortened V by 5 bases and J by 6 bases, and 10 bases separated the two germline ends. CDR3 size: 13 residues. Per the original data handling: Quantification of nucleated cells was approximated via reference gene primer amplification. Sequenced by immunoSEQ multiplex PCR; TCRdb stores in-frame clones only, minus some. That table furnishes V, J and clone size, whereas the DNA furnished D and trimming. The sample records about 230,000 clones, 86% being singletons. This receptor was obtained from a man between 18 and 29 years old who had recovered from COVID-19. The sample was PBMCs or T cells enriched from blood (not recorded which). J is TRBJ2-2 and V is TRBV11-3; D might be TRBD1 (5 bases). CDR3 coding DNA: TGTGCCAGCAGCCCACAGGCGGCCGGGGAGCTGTTTTTT. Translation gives CASSPQAAGELFF.